These T cell receptor beta chains were read from a single sample in a study of T cell changes during pregnancy in multiple sclerosis. Profiled with immunoSEQ multiplex PCR; TCRdb holds only in-frame clones, not every one. This table has 35,000 to 50,000 clones, roughly 89% appearing once. Here the sequenced sample was CD4+ T cells from peripheral blood mononuclear cells, taken in the first trimester of pregnancy. The receptors come from a female donor with multiple sclerosis, enrolled in a pregnancy study. Both conserved end residues are part of each CDR3. Each record gives: J gene, V gene, clone size, D gene, CDR3 protein, CDR3 DNA. D genes are given only for firm matches. Clone size is stated in some rows and not others, as once, few, many or a class when expanded.

>TRBJ1-1|TRBV7-6|.|TRBD1
CASSLLTPTGGYTEAFF
TGTGCCAGCAGCTTACTAACCCCGACAGGGGGATACACTGAAGCTTTCTTT
>TRBJ2-5|TRBV29-1|.|TRBD1
CSAYYRGQETQYF
TGCAGCGCCTATTACAGGGGCCAGGAGACCCAGTACTTC
>TRBJ2-5|TRBV9|few|.
CASGWGGAETQYF
TGTGCCAGCGGCTGGGGTGGGGCAGAGACCCAGTACTTC
>TRBJ2-4|TRBV5-6|.|TRBD1
CASSSRTGDILDIQYF
TGTGCCAGCAGCTCTCGGACAGGGGATATTTTAGACATTCAGTACTTC
>TRBJ1-1|TRBV6-6|.|TRBD1
CASIHKGRGQSTEAFF
TGTGCCAGCATCCACAAAGGTAGGGGGCAAAGCACTGAAGCTTTCTTT
>TRBJ1-2|TRBV9|.|TRBD1
CASSGTGAKGLYGYTF
TGTGCCAGCAGTGGGACAGGAGCAAAGGGGCTATATGGCTACACCTTC
>TRBJ1-5|TRBV2|.|.
CASSSRTASNQPQHF
TGTGCCAGCAGTTCACGGACAGCCAGCAATCAGCCCCAGCATTTT
>TRBJ2-7|TRBV6-5|.|TRBD2
CASRGLAGSSYEQYF
TGTGCCAGCAGGGGCCTAGCGGGGAGCTCCTACGAGCAGTACTTC
>TRBJ2-3|TRBV28|once|TRBD2
CASSLSPGLAGTDTQYF
TGTGCCAGCAGTTTATCCCCCGGACTAGCGGGCACAGATACGCAGTATTTT
>TRBJ2-1|TRBV9|.|TRBD1
CASSVGSRGRPYNEQFF
TGTGCCAGCAGCGTAGGGAGTAGGGGGCGGCCCTACAATGAGCAGTTCTTC